This T cell receptor (beta chain) derives from a study of blood T cell repertoires in COVID-19. Overall study context: From the United States, Italy and Spain came samples of acute and convalescent COVID-19. T cells, B-cell-depleted T cells, or PBMCs supplied cDNA or gDNA.

In the original workflow: Cell counts per sample came from amplifying reference gene primers. Clones were read by immunoSEQ multiplex PCR, and TCRdb kept only the in-frame ones, dropping some. The DNA was the basis for D and trimming; V, J and clone size are from that table. In the table there are roughly 30,000 clones, 88% of which are singletons. The receptor comes from a human donor in a cohort sampled during active COVID-19. Sequenced input: peripheral blood.

The CDR3 DNA sequence: TGTGCCAGCAGGGCCCGAGGTAGCGGGGGCAATGAGCAGTTCTTC. This codes for CASRARGSGGNEQFF. The chain recombines TRBV7-3 with TRBJ2-1; 9 bases align to TRBD2. There are 15 residues in the CDR3. V shed 6 bases, J shed 6 bases, and the junction held 9 bases outside the gene matches. Germline-derived CDR1 and CDR2 are SGHTA and FQGTGA.